This is a list of T cell receptor beta chains from one sample in a study of blood T cell repertoires in COVID-19. The method was immunoSEQ multiplex PCR; TCRdb's version includes in-frame clones alone and lacks a portion of them. The sample carries approximately 270,000 clones, roughly 85% recorded once. The sequenced sample consisted of PBMCs or T cells enriched from blood (not recorded which). These TCRs come from a woman aged 30 to 39 who had recovered from COVID-19. CDR3s include the opening cysteine and the closing phenylalanine or tryptophan. Fields, in order: J gene, D gene, V gene, clone size, CDR3 DNA, CDR3 protein. A D gene is named only where the DNA matches it firmly. Clone size, where shown, is once, few, many, or a class for clones that have expanded.

TRBJ2-5 TRBD1 TRBV24-1 - TGTGCCACCAGTGAGGACAGGGCACAAGAGACCCAGTACTTC CATSEDRAQETQYF
TRBJ2-5 - TRBV9 - TGTGCCAGCAGCGCTTATGACAGTCAAGAGACCCAGTACTTC CASSAYDSQETQYF
TRBJ2-1 - TRBV19 - TGTGCCAGTAAGGGTAGCGGCAGCTCCTACAATGAGCAGTTCTTC CASKGSGSSYNEQFF
TRBJ2-1 TRBD2 TRBV10-1 many TGCGCCAGCAGTGATGTGCGGGGGTTCTACAATGAGCAGTTCTTC CASSDVRGFYNEQFF
TRBJ1-6 - TRBV30 - TGTGCCTGGAATTCGGGGTATTCCCTCCTCCACTTT CAWNSGYSLLHF
TRBJ2-1 TRBD2 TRBV5-4 - TGTGCCAGCAGCTTGGCGGGAGGCCGGGTCAATGAGCAGTTCTTC CASSLAGGRVNEQFF
TRBJ1-2 TRBD1 TRBV23-1 - TGCGCCAGCAGTCAATCTAACAGGGGGCGACCTTCGTATGGCTACACCTTC CASSQSNRGRPSYGYTF
TRBJ2-1 TRBD1 TRBV19 - TGTGCCAGTAGTAGGGACAGCACCTTTTACAATGAGCAGTTCTTC CASSRDSTFYNEQFF
TRBJ1-1 - TRBV4-2 - TGTGCCAGCAGCTCTCACGCGGGGGAAGATTCCACTGAAGCTTTCTTT CASSSHAGEDSTEAFF
TRBJ1-2 TRBD1 TRBV28 - TGTGCCAGCAGTGGACAGGGGAACTATGGCTACACCTTC CASSGQGNYGYTF
TRBJ2-7 TRBD2 TRBV5-1 - TGCGCCAGCAGCTTGGCCAGCGGGGAGGAGCAGTACTTC CASSLASGEEQYF
TRBJ2-5 - TRBV5-4 once TGTGCCAGCAGCTCCCCCACAGAGTACCAAGAGACCCAGTACTTC CASSSPTEYQETQYF
TRBJ1-5 - TRBV15 - TGTGCCACCAGCAGAGTCGACGGGAGTCTCTATCAGCCCCAGCATTTT CATSRVDGSLYQPQHF
TRBJ2-6 - TRBV3-1/TRBV3-2 - TGTGCCAGCAGCCGGGGCAGGGCCTCTGGGGCCAACGTCCTGACTTTC CASSRGRASGANVLTF
TRBJ1-1 - TRBV7-9 - TGTGCCAGCAGCTATACAGCGAACACTGAAGCTTTCTTT CASSYTANTEAFF
TRBJ2-7 - TRBV30 - TGTGCCTGGGGACAGCAGCTGGGCAAGCAGTACTTC CAWGQQLGKQYF
TRBJ1-1 - TRBV5-5 - TGTGCCAGCAGCCCCTGGGGCAGGGAGGTTACTGAAGCTTTCTTT CASSPWGREVTEAFF
TRBJ1-5 - TRBV5-1 - TGCGCCAGCAGCTTGACTGGGCAGGGGCCTGAGGAGCCCCAGCATTTT CASSLTGQGPEEPQHF
TRBJ1-2 TRBD1 TRBV7-9 few TGTGCCAGCAGCTCTACAGGGGTGGGCTACACCTTC CASSSTGVGYTF
TRBJ2-1 TRBD2 TRBV7-6 once TGTGCCAGCAGCGCCCGAATAGCGGGGGGCCGGAATGAGCAGTTCTTC CASSARIAGGRNEQFF
TRBJ1-5 TRBD1 TRBV5-8 - TGTGCCAGCAGCGCCACAGGGGAAATCAATCAGCCCCAGCATTTT CASSATGEINQPQHF
TRBJ1-2 - TRBV6-1 - TGTGCCAGCAGTGAAACCGGCTATGGCTACACCTTC CASSETGYGYTF
TRBJ2-7 TRBD1 TRBV28 - TGTGCCAGCAACCTTCCGACAGGGGCTCCCCTCGGCGAGCAGTACTTC CASNLPTGAPLGEQYF
TRBJ1-4 TRBD1 TRBV11-2 many TGTGCCAGCAGCTTAGCAGGGGGCCGGACTGAAAAACTGTTTTTT CASSLAGGRTEKLFF
TRBJ2-1 - TRBV3-1/TRBV3-2 - TGTGCCACCGGAGGGGCCTTTTACAATGAGCAGTTCTTC CATGGAFYNEQFF
TRBJ1-2 - TRBV18 - TGTGCCAGCTCACCACCCGCGGCACAAGCCGACTACACCTTC CASSPPAAQADYTF